This T cell receptor beta chain was identified in a study of CD8+CD57+ T cells in acquired aplastic anemia. This clonotype came up once. The V and J ends lost 5 bases and 0 bases, in that order; junction bases with no gene match: 10. Per germline, CDR1 SGHDT and CDR2 YYEEEE. The CDR3 extends over 16 amino acids. TCR beta VDJ and CDR3 profiles were obtained from a genomic DNA template. Using its own MiXCR run on the reads, TCRdb lists one record per CDR3 protein. Found here are approximately 380,000 distinct CDR3 sequences, 55% to 70% of them singletons; the top ten hold approximately 4%. This chain links TRBV5-6 with TRBJ2-7; TRBD2 agrees at 8 bases. This TCR was sampled from a human donor in good health, serving as a control. The sample comprised sorted CD4+, CD8+, or CD8+CD57+ T cells (not recorded which) from PBMCs. In nucleotides, the CDR3 is TGTGCCAGCAGGAGGGACGGAAGCGGGAGCTCCTACGAGCAGTACTTC. Amino acid sequence: CASRRDGSGSSYEQYF.